This entry lists 31 T cell receptor beta chains sequenced from one sample in a study of identical twins. Each CDR3 protein is one row after TCRdb ran MiXCR on the 5' RACE reads. The repertoire consists of about 220,000 distinct CDR3 sequences, with 6.5% occurring once and the leading ten covering just over 14%. The sample was also linked to a second study, of T cells expressing NK-cell markers.

Sequences were obtained from CD8+ T cells sorted from blood. The receptors originated from a woman younger than 35 in good health.

This clonotype has more than one count but fewer than ten. The chain carries TRBV2 and TRBJ2-1; 12 nucleotides align to TRBD2. The CDR3 contains 15 residues. The trim removed 7 bases at V and 7 bases at J, leaving 8 bases unmatched. CDR1 and CDR2 (germline): SNHLY, FYNNEI. Here the CDR3 reads CASKTSGRGRNEQFF. The CDR3 bases are TGTGCCAGCAAGACTAGCGGGAGAGGGAGGAATGAGCAGTTCTTC. Full variable domain (missing parts from reference TRBV2 and TRBJ2-1): EPEVTQTPSHQVTQMGQEVILRCVPISNHLYFYWYRQILGQKVEFLVSFYNNEISEKSEIFDDQFSVERPDGSNFTLKIRSTKLEDSAMYFCASKTSGRGRNEQFFGPGTRLTVL.

This clonotype showed up many times. The J gene is TRBJ2-1, the V gene TRBV29-1; 7 positions agree with TRBD2. The CDR3 runs to 15 residues. The J segment lost 1 base and the V segment lost 6 bases, leaving 9 bases of the junction unmatched. Germline V gene data show CDR1 as SQVTM and CDR2 as ANQGSEA. The CDR3 DNA follows: TGCAGCGTGGACGGATTAGCGGGTTCCTACAATGAGCAGTTCTTC. It yields the protein CSVDGLAGSYNEQFF.

This clonotype was seen at least ten times. V usage is TRBV7-9 and J usage is TRBJ2-1, with a possible D match to TRBD2 (6 bases). The CDR3 contains 15 residues. The germline V gene has CDR1 SEHNR and CDR2 FQNEAQ (reference sequence). V dropped 5 bases and J dropped 5 bases, with 16 bases sitting between them. The DNA of the CDR3 is TGTGCCAGCAGCACCCCTGAGGCGGGGAACAATGAGCAGTTCTTC. Translating it yields CASSTPEAGNNEQFF.

This clonotype was seen more than once but under ten times. The chain is built from TRBV3-1 and TRBJ2-3; D is unclear. Deletions cut 4 bases from V and 4 bases from J, with 9 bases between. This CDR3 is built from 13 residues. Germline V gene lookup returns CDR1 LGHDT and CDR2 YNNKEL (reference sequence). CDR3 residues: CASSLLASDTQYF. The CDR3 nucleotides read TGTGCCAGCAGCCTTTTAGCTTCAGATACGCAGTATTTT.

This clonotype occurred a few times. The rearrangement joins TRBV15 to TRBJ2-5; tentative D call: TRBD2 (5 bases). Trimming removed 2 bases from V and 3 bases from J, with 10 bases in between. The CDR3 has 14 amino acids. The germline V gene has CDR1 LNHNV and CDR2 YYDKDF (reference sequence). In DNA, the CDR3 is TGTGCCACCAGCAGACCGGACGGGGAAGAGACCCAGTACTTC. Translation: CATSRPDGEETQYF.

This clonotype was counted at least ten times. The V gene is TRBV29-1, the J gene TRBJ2-1; 9 nucleotides line up with TRBD1. V dropped 4 bases and J dropped 4; count of bases not matched to a gene: 14. The length of the CDR3 is 17 residues. Germline V gene sequence: CDR1 SQVTM, CDR2 ANQGSEA. The CDR3 bases are TGCAGCGTTGCGGGTAACAGGGGGCCTTCAACGTACAATGAGCAGTTCTTC. It codes for CSVAGNRGPSTYNEQFF.

The V and J genes are TRBV7-6 and TRBJ2-7; TRBD1 agrees at 11 bases. This CDR3 has 16 residues. CDR1 is SGHVS, CDR2 FNYEAQ, per germline. The V and J ends lost 5 bases and 2 bases, in that order; junction bases with no gene match: 8. The CDR3 DNA follows: TGTGCCAGCAGCCTGTCCCCGGGACAGGGGGCCTACGAGCAGTACTTC. Translated: CASSLSPGQGAYEQYF.

The chain is built from TRBV27 and TRBJ2-1; 7 bases match TRBD2. The length of the CDR3 is 13 residues. Trimming at V came to 8 bases and at J to 5 bases, leaving 6 bases not matched to a gene. The germline CDR1 and CDR2 sequences are MNHEY and SMNVEV (reference sequence). The CDR3 DNA reads TGTGCCAGCTGGGGGGGGGGTAACAATGAGCAGTTCTTC. It yields the protein CASWGGGNNEQFF.

The V gene is TRBV29-1, the J gene TRBJ1-1; no clear D gene. The V gene's germline CDR1 is SQVTM and CDR2 ANQGSEA. There are 13 residues in the CDR3. Trimming removed 0 bases from V and 2 bases from J, with 7 bases in between. The CDR3, as DNA: TGCAGCGTTGAAGAGGGCAGTAACACTGAAGCTTTCTTT. It codes for CSVEEGSNTEAFF.

This chain joins TRBV10-2 and TRBJ2-5, with 8 nucleotides matching TRBD2. CDR1 and CDR2 (germline): WSHSY, SAAADI. CDR3 length: 16 amino acids. The junction had 12 bases not matched to a gene; V was cut back by 4 bases and J by 5 bases. The DNA for the CDR3 is TGCGCCAGCAGTGGGGTCATAAGCGGGGGCGCGGAGACCCAGTACTTC. It is translated as CASSGVISGGAETQYF.

This clonotype has a handful of counts. The J gene is TRBJ2-1, the V gene TRBV5-1, with 11 bases identical to TRBD2. This CDR3 comprises 15 residues. The junction had 8 bases not matched to a gene; V was cut back by 3 bases and J by 9 bases. Germline V gene sequence: CDR1 SGHRS, CDR2 YFSETQ. CDR3 sequence: CASSSNSGGAPEQFF. For the CDR3, the DNA is TGCGCCAGCAGCTCTAATAGCGGGGGGGCCCCTGAGCAGTTCTTC.

In this sample, this clonotype turned up many times. The chain is built from TRBV29-1 and TRBJ1-3; TRBD1 aligns across 7 bases. The CDR3 consists of 14 residues. The germline CDR1 and CDR2 sequences are SQVTM and ANQGSEA. Trimming took 5 bases from V and 0 from J; bases not matched to a gene: 4. CDR3 sequence: CSVYGQASGNTIYF. CDR3 DNA sequence: TGCAGCGTTTACGGACAGGCCTCTGGAAACACCATATATTTT.

In this sample, this clonotype turned up a few times. The chain joins TRBV3-1 to TRBJ2-3; 8 positions agree with TRBD2. V gave up 4 bases and J gave up 5 bases; unmatched junction bases: 11. CDR3 length: 16 amino acids. Looked up from germline, CDR1 is LGHDT and CDR2 is YNNKEL (reference sequence). DNA for the CDR3: TGTGCCAGCAGCCCCGAGGGTAGCGGGGAGGAAGATACGCAGTATTTT. Translation gives CASSPEGSGEEDTQYF.

J is TRBJ1-1 and V is TRBV25-1; D might be TRBD1 (6 bases). The length of the CDR3 is 15 residues. Germline CDR1 MGHDK, CDR2 SYGVNS. V dropped 3 bases and J dropped 3 bases, with 14 bases sitting between them. The CDR3 loop is CASSDPSGADTEAFF. In nucleotides, the CDR3 is TGTGCCAGCAGTGACCCCTCAGGGGCGGACACTGAAGCTTTCTTT.

The J gene is TRBJ2-1, the V gene TRBV20-1, with 14 nucleotides matching TRBD2. Germline V gives CDR1 DFQATT, CDR2 SNEGSKA (reference sequence). This CDR3 comprises 16 residues. V lost 3 bases and J lost 10; bases outside the gene matches: 11. The CDR3 bases are TGCAGTGCTAGCCCCCCGGGACTAGCGGGAGCGGGGGAGCAGTTCTTC. It specifies CSASPPGLAGAGEQFF.

The V call is TRBV30, the J call TRBJ2-2; TRBD2 agrees at 9 bases. The CDR3 runs to 17 residues. V shed 1 base, J shed 3 bases, and the junction held 9 bases outside the gene matches. CDR1 is GTSNPN, CDR2 SVGIG, per germline (reference sequence). The CDR3 spells CAWSGSTSGRYTGELFF. Written as DNA, the CDR3 is TGTGCCTGGAGTGGTTCAACTAGCGGGCGGTACACCGGGGAGCTGTTTTTT.

As concerns this clonotype: Possible read error: a much larger clone is one base away. The gene calls are TRBV13 and TRBJ2-1, with D unclear. The germline gives CDR1 PRHDT, CDR2 FYEKMQ (reference sequence). The CDR3 spans 11 residues. Trimming took 5 bases from V and 5 from J, leaving 4 bases between them. The CDR3 sequence: CASSTDNEQFF. DNA for the CDR3: TGTGCCAGCAGCACAGACAATGAGCAGTTCTTC.

This clonotype was seen a handful of times. The rearrangement joins TRBV20-1 to TRBJ2-2, with 8 bases identical to TRBD1. V trimming: 6 bases; J trimming: 10 bases; junction bases outside the gene matches: 13. CDR3 length: 14 amino acids. Germline CDR1 reads DFQATT; CDR2 reads SNEGSKA (reference sequence). CDR3 in amino acids: CSARDRSKTAELFF. The DNA of the CDR3 is TGCAGTGCGAGGGACAGGAGCAAGACGGCGGAGCTGTTTTTT.

This clonotype came up many times. Here the CDR3 reads CASSLILLGPRTEAFF. In DNA, the CDR3 is TGTGCCAGCAGCTTAATTCTTCTGGGTCCGCGGACTGAAGCTTTCTTT. The genes are TRBV7-8 and TRBJ1-1; D ambiguous. There are 16 residues in the CDR3. Germline lookup yields CDR1 SGHVS and CDR2 FQNEAQ. Trimming took off 2 bases at V and 5 bases at J, with 18 bases between the two ends.

V is TRBV27 and J is TRBJ2-3; possibly TRBD1 or TRBD2 for D (6 bases each). CDR1 and CDR2 from the germline V gene are MNHEY and SMNVEV (reference sequence). Trimming shortened V by 9 bases and J by 6 bases, and 16 bases separated the two germline ends. CDR3 size: 13 residues. The CDR3 loop reads CASHSGGPDTQYF. CDR3 bases: TGTGCCAGTCATTCCGGGGGCCCCGATACGCAGTATTTT.

The genes are TRBV7-3 and TRBJ2-1, with D tentatively TRBD2 (7 bases). There are 15 residues in the CDR3. V lost 2 bases, J lost 6 bases, and 14 bases lay in between. Germline lookup yields CDR1 SGHTA and CDR2 FQGTGA. The CDR3 region has the DNA TGTGCCAGCAGCTTATTCGGGGGGCCCCCCAATGAGCAGTTCTTC. Translated, it gives CASSLFGGPPNEQFF.

This clonotype was seen a handful of times. J is TRBJ2-7 and V is TRBV7-9, with 8 bases fitting TRBD1. V shed 6 bases and J 6 bases; nucleotides not matched to a gene: 4. Per germline, CDR1 SEHNR and CDR2 FQNEAQ (reference sequence). The CDR3 has 12 amino acids. CDR3 amino acids: CASSWTGSEQYF. The CDR3, as DNA: TGTGCCAGCAGTTGGACAGGGAGCGAGCAGTACTTC.

This clonotype occurred many times. V is TRBV7-9 and J is TRBJ2-1; 9 nucleotides match TRBD2. The CDR3 runs to 15 residues. The V segment lost 5 bases and the J segment 9 bases; nucleotides outside the gene matches: 11. Germline V gives CDR1 SEHNR, CDR2 FQNEAQ (reference sequence). The CDR3 sequence: CASSRRVSGGIEQFF. The CDR3 bases are TGTGCCAGCAGCCGTAGGGTCAGCGGGGGGATTGAGCAGTTCTTC.

This clonotype was recorded at least ten times. The chain uses TRBV29-1 and TRBJ2-7, with 10 bases that match TRBD1. The germline gives CDR1 SQVTM, CDR2 ANQGSEA. After removal of 6 bases from V and 0 bases from J, the junction contained 5 bases not matched to a gene. The CDR3 is made up of 14 amino acids. CDR3: CSVGGTGDSYEQYF. The CDR3 DNA sequence: TGCAGCGTGGGAGGGACAGGGGACTCCTACGAGCAGTACTTC.

This clonotype was recorded at least ten times. J is TRBJ1-1 and V is TRBV30; D ambiguous. This CDR3 spans 11 amino acids. CDR1 and CDR2 (germline): GTSNPN, SVGIG (reference sequence). V lost 1 base to trimming and J lost 5 bases, with 5 bases between them. The CDR3 loop is CAWSGSTEAFF. The CDR3 DNA sequence: TGTGCCTGGAGTGGAAGTACTGAAGCTTTCTTT.

J is TRBJ2-1 and V is TRBV27, with D possibly TRBD2 on 6 matching bases. V lost 3 bases to trimming and J lost 6 bases, with 15 bases between them. The length of the CDR3 is 15 residues. The germline V gene encodes CDR1 MNHEY and CDR2 SMNVEV (reference sequence). This chain's CDR3 is CASSFAGRGPNEQFF. DNA for the CDR3: TGTGCCAGCAGTTTTGCGGGAAGAGGGCCCAATGAGCAGTTCTTC.

This clonotype was counted only a few times. The V call is TRBV7-9, the J call TRBJ2-1, with TRBD1 matching 9 bases. This CDR3 is 14 amino acids long. V lost 5 bases and J lost 5; bases outside the gene matches: 4. CDR1 is SEHNR and CDR2 is FQNEAQ in the germline V gene (reference sequence). This chain's CDR3 is CASSEGDRDNEQFF. The CDR3 nucleotides are TGTGCCAGCAGCGAGGGGGACAGGGACAATGAGCAGTTCTTC.

This sequence joins TRBV15 and TRBJ1-4; TRBD1 is a possible D gene (6 bases). The CDR3 spans 13 residues. CDR1 is LNHNV and CDR2 is YYDKDF in the germline V gene (reference sequence). Trimming cost V 5 bases and J 10 bases, with 14 bases left between them. The CDR3 coding sequence is TGTGCCACCAGCTCCCGGGACACAGGAAAACTGTTTTTT. The encoded protein is CATSSRDTGKLFF. Supplemented by reference TRBV15 and TRBJ1-4, the full variable domain reads DAMVIQNPRYQVTQFGKPVTLSCSQTLNHNVMYWYQQKSSQAPKLLFHYYDKDFNNEADTPDNFQSRRPNTSFCFLDIRSPGLGDTAMYLCATSSRDTGKLFFGSGTQLSVL.

The chain uses TRBV29-1 and TRBJ2-7, with 13 nucleotides matching TRBD2. Losses at the gene ends were 1 base for V and 11 bases for J; bases not matched to a gene: 14. The CDR3 loop spans 16 amino acids. CDR1 and CDR2 from the germline V gene are SQVTM and ANQGSEA. Written as DNA, the CDR3 is TGCAGCGTTGAAGGATCACTAGCGGGAGGGCCCCCCGGCGAGTACTTC. Amino acid sequence: CSVEGSLAGGPPGEYF.

In this sample, this clonotype turned up many times. This chain joins TRBV18 and TRBJ2-7, with a weak D call TRBD1 (5 bases). V lost 2 bases and J lost 3, with 8 bases in between. Germline V gives CDR1 KGHSH, CDR2 LQKENI. This CDR3 is built from 13 residues. CDR3 DNA sequence: TGTGCCAGCTCACCAGTGGGGCACTACGAGCAGTACTTC. Its translation: CASSPVGHYEQYF.

The chain couples TRBV4-2 to TRBJ1-4; 9 bases agree with TRBD1. The CDR3 has 16 amino acids. V lost 4 bases, J lost 3 bases, and 6 bases stayed unmatched. Germline V CDR1 and CDR2: LGHNA, YNFKEQ. The chain's CDR3 is CASSPIQGAANEKLFF. In nucleotides, the CDR3 is TGTGCCAGCAGCCCTATACAGGGGGCAGCTAATGAAAAACTGTTTTTT.